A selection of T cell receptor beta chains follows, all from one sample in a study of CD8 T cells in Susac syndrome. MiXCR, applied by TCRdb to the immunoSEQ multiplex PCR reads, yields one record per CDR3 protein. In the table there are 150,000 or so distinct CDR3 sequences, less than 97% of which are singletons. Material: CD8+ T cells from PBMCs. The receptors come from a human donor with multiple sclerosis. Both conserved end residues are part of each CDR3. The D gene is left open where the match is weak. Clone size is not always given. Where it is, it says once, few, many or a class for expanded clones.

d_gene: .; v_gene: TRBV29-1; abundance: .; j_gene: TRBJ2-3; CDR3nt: TGCAGCGTTGAAGAGTCAGGAAGCTTCCTTCTGAGCACAGATACGCAGTATTTT; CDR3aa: CSVEESGSFLLSTDTQYF
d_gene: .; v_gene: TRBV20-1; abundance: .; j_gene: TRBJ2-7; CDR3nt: TGCAGTGCAACGCAATATCACGGAAGTTCCTACGAGCAGTACTTC; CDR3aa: CSATQYHGSSYEQYF
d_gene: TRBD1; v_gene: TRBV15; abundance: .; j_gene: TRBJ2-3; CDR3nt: TGTGCCACCAGCAGCGACAGGGGGATTAGCACAGATACGCAGTATTTT; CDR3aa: CATSSDRGISTDTQYF
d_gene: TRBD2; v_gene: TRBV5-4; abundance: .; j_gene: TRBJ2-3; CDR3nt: TGTGCCAGCAGCCCAAGCGGGGGGACCACAGATACGCAGTATTTT; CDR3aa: CASSPSGGTTDTQYF
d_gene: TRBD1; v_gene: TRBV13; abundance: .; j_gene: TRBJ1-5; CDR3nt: TGTGCCAGCAGCTCCAGGGACAGGGAAGGGGGCAATCAGCCCCAGCATTTT; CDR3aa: CASSSRDREGGNQPQHF
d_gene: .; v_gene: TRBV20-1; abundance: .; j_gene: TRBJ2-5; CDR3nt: TGCAGTGCTAGAGATTACGTCCGGCGGGGACAGGAGACCCAGTACTTC; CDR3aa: CSARDYVRRGQETQYF
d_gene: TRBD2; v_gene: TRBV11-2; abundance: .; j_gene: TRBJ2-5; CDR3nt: TGTGCCAGCAGCTCCGGGGGGGCGGGAGAGACCCAGTACTTC; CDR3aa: CASSSGGAGETQYF
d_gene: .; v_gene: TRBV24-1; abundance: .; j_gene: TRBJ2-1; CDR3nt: TGTGCCACCAGTGATTCTGTCGGGGATGAGCAGTTCTTC; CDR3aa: CATSDSVGDEQFF
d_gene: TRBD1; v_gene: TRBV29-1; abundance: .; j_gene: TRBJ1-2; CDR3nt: TGCAGCGTTGGCCGAAACAGGGGTATCTATGGCTACACCTTC; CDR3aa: CSVGRNRGIYGYTF
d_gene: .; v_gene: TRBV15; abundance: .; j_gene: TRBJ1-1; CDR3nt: TGTGCCACCAGCAGAGATAGTACGCGGAACACTGAAGCTTTCTTT; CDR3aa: CATSRDSTRNTEAFF
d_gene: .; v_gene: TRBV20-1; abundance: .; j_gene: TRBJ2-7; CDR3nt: TGCAGTGCTAGAATCTTGTCGGGCCCCGAGCAGTACTTC; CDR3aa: CSARILSGPEQYF
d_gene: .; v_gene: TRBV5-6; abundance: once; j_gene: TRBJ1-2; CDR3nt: TGTGCCAGCTCAGATCCGGGCCCCTATGGCTACACCTTC; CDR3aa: CASSDPGPYGYTF
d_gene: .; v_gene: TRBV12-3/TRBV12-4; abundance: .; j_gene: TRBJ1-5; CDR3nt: TGTGCCAGCAGTTTGGGGGGGGCTCAGCCCCAGCATTTT; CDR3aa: CASSLGGAQPQHF
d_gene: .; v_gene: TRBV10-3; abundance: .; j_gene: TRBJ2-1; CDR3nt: TGTGCCATCCTCGGGACCGCTAGCTCCTACAATGAGCAGTTCTTC; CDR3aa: CAILGTASSYNEQFF
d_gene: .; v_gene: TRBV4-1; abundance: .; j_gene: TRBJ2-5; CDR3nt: TGCGCCAGCAGCCAAGCGGTCGGGGGCCCCCAAGAGACCCAGTACTTC; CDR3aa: CASSQAVGGPQETQYF
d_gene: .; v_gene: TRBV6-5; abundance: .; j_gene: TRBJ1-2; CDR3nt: TGTGCCAGCAGTTACCAATTGAGACGGGGGTATGGCTACACCTTC; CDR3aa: CASSYQLRRGYGYTF
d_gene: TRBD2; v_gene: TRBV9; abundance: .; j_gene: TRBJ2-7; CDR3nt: TGTGCCAGCACCACGGGGGGGGAGCCGGGCGAGCAGTACTTC; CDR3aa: CASTTGGEPGEQYF
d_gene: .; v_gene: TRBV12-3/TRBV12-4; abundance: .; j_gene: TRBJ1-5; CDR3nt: TGTGCCAGCACCCTCAGTTGGAATCAGCCCCAGCATTTT; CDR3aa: CASTLSWNQPQHF
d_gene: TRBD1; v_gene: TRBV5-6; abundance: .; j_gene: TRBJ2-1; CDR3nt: TGTGCCAGCAGCTACGGACAGGGATCTTACAATGAGCAGTTCTTC; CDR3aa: CASSYGQGSYNEQFF
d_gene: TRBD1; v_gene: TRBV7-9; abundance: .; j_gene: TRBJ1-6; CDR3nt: TGTGCCAGCAGCTCATTTGTGGGGACAGGGGGGAATGGTTCACCCCTCCACTTT; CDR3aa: CASSSFVGTGGNGSPLHF
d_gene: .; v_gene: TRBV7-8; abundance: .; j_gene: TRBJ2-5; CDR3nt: TGTGCCAGCAGCTTAGGGGACGGCTCGCGGGAGACCCAGTACTTC; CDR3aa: CASSLGDGSRETQYF
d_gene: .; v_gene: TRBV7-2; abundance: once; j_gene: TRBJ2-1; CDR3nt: TGTGCCAGCAGCGGCCCGGGACAATACAATGAGCAGTTCTTC; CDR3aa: CASSGPGQYNEQFF
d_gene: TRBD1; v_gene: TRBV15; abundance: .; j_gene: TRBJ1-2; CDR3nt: TGTGCCACCAGCAGGACAGGGTCGATCGGCTACACCTTC; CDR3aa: CATSRTGSIGYTF
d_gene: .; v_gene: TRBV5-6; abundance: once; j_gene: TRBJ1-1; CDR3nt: TGTGCCAGCAGCTTCATAGAGGAGGAGATTAACACTGAAGCTTTCTTT; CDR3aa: CASSFIEEEINTEAFF
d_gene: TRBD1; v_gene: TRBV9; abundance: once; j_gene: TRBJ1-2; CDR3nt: TGTGCCAGCAGCTACACAGGGGACCATGGCTACACCTTC; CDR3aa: CASSYTGDHGYTF
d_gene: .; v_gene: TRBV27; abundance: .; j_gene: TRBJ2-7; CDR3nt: TGTGCCAGCAGTTGGCAGGGAGGATACGAGCAGTACTTC; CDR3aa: CASSWQGGYEQYF
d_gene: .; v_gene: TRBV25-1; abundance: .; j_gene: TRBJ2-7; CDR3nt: TGTGCCAGCAGTGATGCAGGGGCCAACGAGCAGTACTTC; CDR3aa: CASSDAGANEQYF
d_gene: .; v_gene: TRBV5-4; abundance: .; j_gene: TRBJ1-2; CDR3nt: TGTGCCAGCAGCTTGGTCGGGTCCCGAGAGGCTAACTATGGCTACACCTTC; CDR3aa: CASSLVGSREANYGYTF
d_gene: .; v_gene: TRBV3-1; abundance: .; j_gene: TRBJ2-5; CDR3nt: TGTGCCAGCAGCCAAGGCGGCTTGATGTGGGAGACCCAGTACTTC; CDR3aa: CASSQGGLMWETQYF
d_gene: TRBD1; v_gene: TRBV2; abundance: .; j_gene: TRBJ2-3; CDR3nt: TGTGCCAGCAGTCCCACAGGGGGCGGTAGCACAGATACGCAGTATTTT; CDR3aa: CASSPTGGGSTDTQYF
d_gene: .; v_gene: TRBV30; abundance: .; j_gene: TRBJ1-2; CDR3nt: TGTGCCCGAGACATCCAGAGGCAAAGTTTAAGCTACACCTTC; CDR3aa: CARDIQRQSLSYTF
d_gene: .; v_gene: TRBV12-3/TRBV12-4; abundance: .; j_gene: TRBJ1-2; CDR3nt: TGTGCCAGCAGGGCTGACAGAGGCTACACCTTC; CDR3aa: CASRADRGYTF
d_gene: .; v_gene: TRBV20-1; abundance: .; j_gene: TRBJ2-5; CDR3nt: TGCAGTGCTAGTGAAGAGGGGGACCAAGAGACCCAGTACTTC; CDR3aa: CSASEEGDQETQYF
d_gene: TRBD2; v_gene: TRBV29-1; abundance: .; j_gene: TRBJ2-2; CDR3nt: TGCAGCGTTGAACTAGCGGGGCCCAACACCGGGGAGCTGTTTTTT; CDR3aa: CSVELAGPNTGELFF
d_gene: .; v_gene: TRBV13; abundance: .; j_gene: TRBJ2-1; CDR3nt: TGTGCCAGCAGCCCCAGTGAGGGGAGGACCTACAATGAGCAGTTCTTC; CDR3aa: CASSPSEGRTYNEQFF
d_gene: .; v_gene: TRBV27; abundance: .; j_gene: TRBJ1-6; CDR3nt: TGTGCCAGCGGCCCACATAATTCACCCCTCCACTTT; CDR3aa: CASGPHNSPLHF
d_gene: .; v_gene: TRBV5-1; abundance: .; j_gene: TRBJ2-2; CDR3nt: TGCGCCAGCAGCTACTTCACAGGGCCCGCCGGGGAGCTGTTTTTT; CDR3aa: CASSYFTGPAGELFF
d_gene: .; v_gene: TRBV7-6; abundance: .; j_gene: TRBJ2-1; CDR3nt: TGTGCCAGCAGCAGGCGGCCCAGTGACGATTACAATGAGCAGTTCTTC; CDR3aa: CASSRRPSDDYNEQFF
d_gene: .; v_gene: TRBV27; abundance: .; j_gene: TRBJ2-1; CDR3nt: TGTGCCAGCAGTTTATCAAACCTAGCCTACAATGAGCAGTTCTTC; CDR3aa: CASSLSNLAYNEQFF
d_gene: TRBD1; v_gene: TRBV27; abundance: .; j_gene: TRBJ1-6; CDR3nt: TGTGCCAGCAGTCCGACTCCAGGGGGAGCGGGGTCACCCCTCCACTTT; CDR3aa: CASSPTPGGAGSPLHF
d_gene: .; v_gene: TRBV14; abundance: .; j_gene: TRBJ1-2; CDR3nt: TGTGCCAGCAGGGGTGTCAGAGACTTTGGCTACACCTTC; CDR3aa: CASRGVRDFGYTF
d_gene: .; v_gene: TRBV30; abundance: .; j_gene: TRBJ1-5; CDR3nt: TGTGCCTGGAGTGAGGACAGTCGACAGCCCCAGCATTTT; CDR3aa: CAWSEDSRQPQHF
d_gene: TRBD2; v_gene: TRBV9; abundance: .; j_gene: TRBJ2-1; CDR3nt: TGTGCCAGCCGGGTCGGTAGCGGGGGACACAATGAGCAGTTCTTC; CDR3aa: CASRVGSGGHNEQFF
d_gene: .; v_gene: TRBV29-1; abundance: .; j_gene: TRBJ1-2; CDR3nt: TGCAGCGTAGATGACAGTCTCGGCGGCTACACCTTC; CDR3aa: CSVDDSLGGYTF
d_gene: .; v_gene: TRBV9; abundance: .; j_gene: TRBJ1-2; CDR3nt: TGTGCCAGCGGTGCAGGGGTCTATGGCTACACCTTC; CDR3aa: CASGAGVYGYTF
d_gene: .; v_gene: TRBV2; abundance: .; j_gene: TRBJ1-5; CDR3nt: TGTGCCAGCAGTGGTGGGACTGTCGTCTATAGCAATCAGCCCCAGCATTTT; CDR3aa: CASSGGTVVYSNQPQHF
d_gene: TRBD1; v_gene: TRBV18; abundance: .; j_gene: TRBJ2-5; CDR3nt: TGTGCCAGCTCACCTACGGACAGGGCGCAAGAGACCCAGTACTTC; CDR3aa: CASSPTDRAQETQYF